The 26 T cell receptor beta chains given below trace back to one sample, sequenced in a study of blood T cell repertoires in COVID-19. Produced via immunoSEQ multiplex PCR; TCRdb's table is partial and in-frame only. The sample contains 95,000 or so clones, around 87% of which appear only once. Material for sequencing was peripheral blood. The receptors originated from a human donor in a cohort sampled during active COVID-19.

The chain has TRBV10-3 and TRBJ1-6, with D unresolved. With 6 bases removed from V and 7 bases from J, the gap between germline ends came to 16 bases. This CDR3 is built from 15 residues. Germline assignment: CDR1 ENHRY and CDR2 SYGVKD. CDR3 region: CAIRSAEPNNSPLHF. The CDR3 nucleotides are TGTGCCATCAGAAGCGCAGAGCCAAACAATTCACCCCTCCACTTT.

This clone was picked up one time. The rearrangement uses TRBV5-1 and TRBJ2-1; a weak D match, TRBD2 (6 bases). Germline CDR1 is SGHRS and CDR2 is YFSETQ. There are 15 residues in the CDR3. With 4 bases removed from V and 2 bases from J, the gap between germline ends came to 13 bases. The CDR3: CASSIGGDAYNEQFF. Here the CDR3 DNA reads TGCGCCAGCAGCATTGGCGGGGATGCCTACAATGAGCAGTTCTTC. The whole variable domain, filled in from reference TRBV5-1 and TRBJ2-1, reads KAGVTQTPRYLIKTRGQQVTLSCSPISGHRSVSWYQQTPGQGLQFLFEYFSETQRNKGNFPGRFSGRQFSNSRSEMNVSTLELGDSALYLCASSIGGDAYNEQFFGPGTRLTVL.

This chain links TRBV30 with TRBJ1-2; D might be TRBD1 (5 bases). The CDR3 covers 13 residues. Between the trimmed V and J ends, which lost 3 bases and 5 bases, there was a span of 13 bases. The germline V gene encodes CDR1 GTSNPN and CDR2 SVGIG (reference sequence). CDR3 DNA: TGTGCCTGGAGCCGCCTGGGGGGTTATGGCTACACCTTC. It codes for CAWSRLGGYGYTF.

The chain joins TRBV9 to TRBJ1-4; unclear D gene. Germline CDR1 is SGDLS and CDR2 is YYNGEE. The CDR3 covers 14 residues. The germline V and J ends were trimmed by 0 bases and 6 bases, with 9 bases remaining between them. Written as DNA, the CDR3 is TGTGCCAGCAGCGTAGTGTCAGGCGATGAAAAACTGTTTTTT. It specifies CASSVVSGDEKLFF.

V gene TRBV11-3 combines with J gene TRBJ2-1; D is perhaps TRBD1 (5 bases). The CDR3 contains 14 residues. CDR1 and CDR2 (germline): SGHNT, YENEEA. Trimming cost V 3 bases and J 4 bases, with 10 bases left between them. CDR3 nucleotides: TGTGCCAGCAGCTTTGGGCAGGGATACAATGAGCAGTTCTTC. Its translation: CASSFGQGYNEQFF.

V is TRBV6-2 or TRBV6-3 and J is TRBJ1-6; D possibly corresponds to TRBD1 (6 bases). CDR1 and CDR2 from the germline V gene are MNHEY and SVGEGT. V was shortened by 0 bases and J by 7 bases, with 16 bases between the two germline ends. The CDR3 length is 17 residues. Here the CDR3 DNA reads TGTGCCAGCAGTTACTCGATCGCATCGCAGGGGAATTCACCCCTCCACTTT. Translating it yields CASSYSIASQGNSPLHF.

The chain is built from TRBV4-1 and TRBJ2-2; 12 positions match TRBD2. Trimming removed 4 bases from V and 5 bases from J; junction bases left unmatched: 2. Germline assignment: CDR1 MGHRA and CDR2 YSYEKL. The CDR3 is made up of 15 amino acids. DNA for the CDR3: TGCGCCAGCAGCCTAGGGACTAGCGGGACCGGGGAGCTGTTTTTT. This codes for CASSLGTSGTGELFF.

The gene calls are TRBV27 and TRBJ1-5; possible D gene TRBD1, 6 bases. Deletions cut 7 bases from V and 7 bases from J, with 11 bases between. CDR3 length: 12 residues. Germline V gene sequence: CDR1 MNHEY, CDR2 SMNVEV (reference sequence). The CDR3 DNA follows: TGTGCCAGCACGACAGGATTACAGCCCCAGCATTTT. It translates to CASTTGLQPQHF.

The rearrangement joins TRBV6-5 to TRBJ2-3; possibly TRBD2 for D (6 bases). Germline CDR1 reads MNHEY; CDR2 reads SVGAGI. Trimming pared 6 bases from V and 0 bases from J, leaving 10 bases between. The CDR3 runs to 14 residues. CDR3 amino acids: CASRSGPSTDTQYF. CDR3 coding DNA: TGTGCCAGCAGGAGCGGGCCTAGCACAGATACGCAGTATTTT.

Only a few counts were recorded for this clone. The CDR3 loop is CASSSGLATTGELFF. The CDR3 nucleotides read TGTGCCAGCAGCTCGGGACTAGCGACCACCGGGGAGCTGTTTTTT. The chain joins TRBV7-9 to TRBJ2-2; 10 bases align to TRBD2. Trimming removed 4 bases from V and 4 bases from J; junction bases left unmatched: 3. This CDR3 is 15 amino acids long. CDR1 is SEHNR and CDR2 is FQNEAQ in the germline V gene (reference sequence).

The J gene is TRBJ2-1, the V gene TRBV7-8; 14 bases fit TRBD2. Germline CDR1 is SGHVS and CDR2 is FQNEAQ. This CDR3 comprises 17 residues. Trimming at V came to 1 base and at J to 7 bases, leaving 6 bases not matched to a gene. The CDR3 here is CASSLGGLAGEGNEQFF. For the CDR3, the DNA is TGTGCCAGCAGCTTAGGGGGACTAGCGGGGGAGGGGAATGAGCAGTTCTTC. The full variable domain, with the rest looked up from reference TRBV7-8 and TRBJ2-1, is GAGVSQSPRYKVAKRGQDVALRCDPISGHVSLFWYQQALGQGPEFLTYFQNEAQLDKSGLPSDRFFAERPEGSVSTLKIQRTQQEDSAVYLCASSLGGLAGEGNEQFFGPGTRLTVL.

The rearrangement links TRBV11-2 to TRBJ2-2; TRBD1 matches at 8 bases. The V and J ends lost 6 bases and 5 bases, in that order; junction bases with no gene match: 8. Germline assignment: CDR1 SGHAT and CDR2 FQNNGV. The CDR3 length is 15 residues. The CDR3 coding sequence is TGTGCCAGCAGGTCGAACAGGGGGTCGACCGGGGAGCTGTTTTTT. It is translated as CASRSNRGSTGELFF.

The chain is built from TRBV27 and TRBJ1-4, with unresolved D. This CDR3 is built from 14 residues. Germline CDR1 MNHEY, CDR2 SMNVEV (reference sequence). The ends were cut back, 7 bases at V and 8 bases at J, with 17 bases in the middle. The chain's CDR3 is CASTLREGSEKLFF. CDR3 nucleotide sequence: TGTGCCAGCACCCTGAGAGAGGGAAGCGAAAAACTGTTTTTT.

The V and J genes are TRBV15 and TRBJ1-5, with TRBD1 matching 10 bases. Germline V gives CDR1 LNHNV, CDR2 YYDKDF (reference sequence). CDR3 length: 16 residues. V lost 3 bases to trimming and J lost 3 bases; unmatched junction nucleotides: 5. The chain's CDR3 is CATSRGDRGSNQPQHF. The CDR3 nucleotides are TGTGCCACCAGCAGGGGGGACAGGGGATCCAATCAGCCCCAGCATTTT.

This sequence joins TRBV9 and TRBJ2-5, with 13 bases aligning to TRBD2. The CDR3 extends over 16 amino acids. V lost 5 bases and J lost 5; bases outside the gene matches: 9. Germline CDR1 reads SGDLS; CDR2 reads YYNGEE. CDR3 in amino acids: CASSEELAGGRETQYF. The CDR3 region has the DNA TGTGCCAGCAGTGAGGAACTAGCGGGGGGGCGCGAGACCCAGTACTTC.

This chain uses TRBV7-8 with TRBJ1-2; 7 bases align to TRBD1. The CDR3 sequence is 15 residues long. Trimming at V came to 1 base and at J to 3 bases, leaving 5 bases not matched to a gene. The germline gives CDR1 SGHVS, CDR2 FQNEAQ. The CDR3 loop reads CASSLGGRGDYGYTF. DNA for the CDR3: TGTGCCAGCAGCTTAGGCGGCAGGGGGGACTATGGCTACACCTTC.

The chain links TRBV6-2 or TRBV6-3 to TRBJ1-3; D is unclear. Germline CDR1 MNHEY, CDR2 SVGEGT. Deletions cut 6 bases from V and 0 bases from J, with 12 bases between. This CDR3 has 15 residues. DNA of the CDR3: TGTGCCAGCAGCAACAGACGAATCTCTGGAAACACCATATATTTT. It yields the protein CASSNRRISGNTIYF.

The chain couples TRBV7-9 to TRBJ2-2; 7 bases are a match to TRBD1. With V trimmed by 1 base and J by 7 bases, 3 bases remained unmatched. From germline, CDR1 is SEHNR and CDR2 FQNEAQ (reference sequence). The CDR3 totals 14 residues. The CDR3 loop is CASSLEGAIGELFF. The CDR3 bases are TGTGCCAGCAGCTTAGAGGGGGCTATCGGGGAGCTGTTTTTT.

The chain couples TRBV5-1 to TRBJ1-1, with D hard to call. Germline assignment: CDR1 SGHRS and CDR2 YFSETQ. The ends were cut back, 0 bases at V and 4 bases at J, with 13 bases in the middle. The CDR3 length is 15 residues. CDR3 nucleotide sequence: TGCGCCAGCAGCTTGGCCAGGCCGTTGGGCACTGAAGCTTTCTTT. This sequence encodes CASSLARPLGTEAFF.

J is TRBJ1-2 and V is TRBV13; 7 bases map to TRBD1. Germline loops: CDR1 PRHDT, CDR2 FYEKMQ (reference sequence). The V segment lost 5 bases and the J segment 3 bases; nucleotides outside the gene matches: 6. The CDR3 is 14 residues long. The CDR3 is CASSPRGTDYGYTF. DNA of the CDR3: TGTGCCAGCAGCCCCAGGGGGACTGACTATGGCTACACCTTC.

This clone has just one count. This chain joins TRBV11-2 and TRBJ1-4; the match to TRBD1 covers 9 bases. Germline CDR1 and CDR2: SGHAT and FQNNGV. The CDR3 contains 15 residues. V gave up 1 base and J gave up 7 bases; unmatched junction bases: 4. CDR3 DNA: TGTGCCAGCAGCTTAGGCGGACAGGGGACTGAAAAACTGTTTTTT. Amino acid sequence: CASSLGGQGTEKLFF.

This clone was observed a few times. The chain couples TRBV4-1 to TRBJ2-3; TRBD2 matches at 10 bases. Germline V CDR1 and CDR2: MGHRA, YSYEKL. J gave up 2 bases and V 3 bases, and 8 bases lay outside the gene matches. This CDR3 has 17 residues. CDR3 region: CASSQTLAGANTDTQYF. The DNA of the CDR3 is TGCGCCAGCAGCCAGACCCTAGCGGGGGCCAACACAGATACGCAGTATTTT.

The chain couples TRBV3-1 (or the pseudogene TRBV3-2) to TRBJ1-6; 8 bases agree with TRBD1. Germline V gene data show CDR1 as LGHDT and CDR2 as YNNKEL (reference sequence). The CDR3 covers 16 residues. J lost 10 bases, V lost 1 base, and 9 bases had no gene match. This CDR3 reads CASSQARTGTGSPLHF. CDR3 sequence (DNA): TGTGCCAGCAGCCAAGCAAGGACAGGGACGGGATCACCCCTCCACTTT.

J is TRBJ2-3 and V is TRBV9; 11 positions match TRBD2. The germline gives CDR1 SGDLS, CDR2 YYNGEE. This CDR3 has 16 residues. Trimming took 3 bases from V and 4 from J; bases not matched to a gene: 7. CDR3 nucleotides: TGTGCCAGCAGCGCCTCTAGCGGGGGGCCGGCAGATACGCAGTATTTT. This encodes CASSASSGGPADTQYF.

The rearrangement uses TRBV9 and TRBJ2-1, with a weak D call TRBD1 (5 bases). The V end lost 3 bases, the J end lost 0 bases, and 10 bases lay between the germline ends. The CDR3 sequence is 15 residues long. The germline gives CDR1 SGDLS, CDR2 YYNGEE. CDR3 sequence: CASSALDSSYNEQFF. CDR3 DNA: TGTGCCAGCAGCGCCCTCGACAGCTCCTACAATGAGCAGTTCTTC.

CDR3 bases: TGTGCCAGCAGCCAAGCACCTCCGCGGACTAATGAAAAACTGTTTTTT. Translated: CASSQAPPRTNEKLFF. The chain combines TRBV4-2 with TRBJ1-4; no clear D gene. Trimming pared 1 base from V and 2 bases from J, leaving 11 bases between. CDR1 and CDR2 from the germline V gene are LGHNA and YNFKEQ. The CDR3 sequence is 16 residues long.